This is a list of T cell receptor beta chains from one sample in a study of PD-1 blockade in mismatch repair-deficient tumors. Sequencing was performed with immunoSEQ multiplex PCR; in TCRdb, only in-frame clones are kept and a portion is missing. Counted here are 76,000 or so clones, roughly 80% occurring once; the ten biggest clones make up approximately 5%. The sequenced sample was peripheral blood, obtained 44 weeks after starting pembrolizumab. The receptors shown here come from an adult with mismatch repair-deficient cancer. Each CDR3 is given with its conserved first and last residue. A D gene is named only where the DNA matches it firmly. Rows give clone size only sometimes, using once, few, many, or a class for an expanded clone.

>once|TRBV29-1|TRBD1|TRBJ2-7
CSVERTGGSYEQYF
TGCAGCGTTGAGAGAACAGGGGGTTCTTACGAGCAGTACTTC
>NA|TRBV10-3|TRBD1|TRBJ1-1
CAISESPTGETEAFF
TGTGCCATCAGTGAGTCACCGACAGGGGAGACTGAAGCTTTCTTT
>NA|TRBV6-6|TRBD2|TRBJ2-7
CASSTPLAAAYEQYF
TGTGCCAGCAGTACGCCGCTAGCGGCCGCCTACGAGCAGTACTTC
>NA|TRBV27|TRBD2|TRBJ2-3
CASRKGLAGPHTQYF
TGTGCCAGCAGAAAAGGACTAGCGGGACCCCATACGCAGTATTTT
>NA|TRBV6-6|NA|TRBJ2-7
CASSPQGQNYEQYF
TGTGCCAGCAGTCCTCAAGGACAGAACTACGAGCAGTACTTC
>NA|TRBV7-2|NA|TRBJ1-2
CASSLAFSWNGFYGYTF
TGTGCCAGCAGCTTAGCCTTCAGTTGGAACGGATTCTATGGCTACACCTTC
>few|TRBV19|TRBD1|TRBJ2-7
CASSNQGASYEQYF
TGTGCCAGTAGTAATCAGGGGGCGTCCTACGAGCAGTACTTC
>NA|TRBV11-3|TRBD1|TRBJ1-1
CASSLGTGWVNTEAFF
TGTGCCAGCAGCTTGGGGACAGGATGGGTGAACACTGAAGCTTTCTTT
>few|TRBV11-2|NA|TRBJ1-2
CASTSGGYGYTF
TGTGCCAGCACCTCCGGGGGTTATGGCTACACCTTC
>NA|TRBV19|TRBD1|TRBJ2-3
CASRTGRAGTDTQYF
TGTGCCAGCAGGACAGGGCGCGCGGGCACAGATACGCAGTATTTT
>NA|TRBV7-8|NA|TRBJ2-1
CASSSRSTSSYNEQFF
TGTGCCAGCAGCTCCCGTTCAACGTCCTCCTACAATGAGCAGTTCTTC
>NA|TRBV27|TRBD1|TRBJ1-2
CASSLSLQGGYGYTF
TGTGCCAGCAGTTTGTCACTACAGGGGGGCTATGGCTACACCTTC
>NA|TRBV6-5|NA|TRBJ1-2
CASSYSRGAGYTF
TGTGCCAGCAGTTACTCGCGAGGGGCTGGCTACACCTTC
>NA|TRBV5-6|TRBD1|TRBJ1-4
CASSSGTGYDNEKLFF
TGTGCCAGCAGCTCCGGGACAGGGTACGATAATGAAAAACTGTTTTTT
>NA|TRBV18|NA|TRBJ2-3
CASSPTDTQYF
TGTGCCAGCTCTCCGACAGATACGCAGTATTTT
>NA|TRBV9|NA|TRBJ2-7
CASSVSGGLSYEQYF
TGTGCCAGCAGCGTCTCCGGGGGACTCAGCTACGAGCAGTACTTC
>NA|TRBV6-4|TRBD2|TRBJ2-1
CASSLVSGTAGEQFF
TGTGCCAGCAGTCTGGTTAGCGGGACTGCTGGTGAGCAGTTCTTC
>few|TRBV9|NA|TRBJ1-2
CASSVEARDGYTF
TGTGCCAGCAGCGTGGAAGCGAGGGACGGCTACACCTTC
>NA|TRBV7-8|TRBD2|TRBJ2-1
CASSLKGGLGPLEQFF
TGTGCCAGCAGCTTAAAAGGGGGACTAGGCCCATTGGAGCAGTTCTTC